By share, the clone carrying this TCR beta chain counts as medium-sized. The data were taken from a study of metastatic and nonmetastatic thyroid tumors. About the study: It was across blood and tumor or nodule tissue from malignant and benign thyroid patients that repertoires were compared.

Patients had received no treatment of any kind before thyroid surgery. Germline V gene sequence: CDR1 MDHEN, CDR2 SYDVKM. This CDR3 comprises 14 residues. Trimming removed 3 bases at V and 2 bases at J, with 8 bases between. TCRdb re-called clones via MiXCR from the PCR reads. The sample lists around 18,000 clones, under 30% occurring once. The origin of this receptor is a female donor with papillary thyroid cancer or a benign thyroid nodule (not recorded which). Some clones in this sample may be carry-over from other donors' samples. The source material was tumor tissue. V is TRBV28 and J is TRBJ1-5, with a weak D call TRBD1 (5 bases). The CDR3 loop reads CASSFRDGNQPQHF. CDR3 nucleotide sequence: TGTGCCAGCAGTTTCCGGGACGGCAATCAGCCCCAGCATTTT.